Below, 21 T cell receptor beta chains from the same sample are listed, as sequenced in a study of T cells in Graves' hyperthyroidism and ophthalmopathy (dated by TCRdb to between 2018 and 2021). Library prep was done by multiplex PCR. TCRdb records Illumina HiSeq 2000 as the sequencer. The TCR beta CDR3 regions were amplified from RNA transcripts. A first-round RT-PCR of the TCR CDR3 used the HTBI primer set with the Qiagen OneStep RT-PCR kit. TCRdb reprocessed the public reads (quality trimming at Q25 with fastp, clone calling with MiXCR) and kept in-frame beta chains. Every distinct CDR3 protein forms one entry, paired with its most common genes and DNA. This sample holds about 560,000 distinct CDR3 sequences; roughly 17% were observed only once. The ten top clones hold roughly 18% of the sample. Sequenced input: blood. The origin of the receptors is a woman aged 18-29 years with Graves' hyperthyroidism.

This clonotype occurred many times. The chain has TRBV20-1 and TRBJ2-5, with D hard to call. V shed 3 bases and J shed 2 bases, with 4 bases lying between them. The CDR3 has 11 amino acids. The germline gives CDR1 DFQATT, CDR2 SNEGSKA (reference sequence). For the CDR3, the DNA is TGCAGTGCTAGCACTCAAGAGACCCAGTACTTC. Translation gives CSASTQETQYF.

This clonotype was detected many times. The chain is built from TRBV20-1 and TRBJ2-1, with TRBD1 matching over 7 bases. CDR3 length: 14 amino acids. Germline trimming cut 3 bases from V and 6 bases from J; bases unmatched to any gene: 8. In germline, CDR1 is DFQATT, CDR2 SNEGSKA (reference sequence). The CDR3 is CSARETGKFNEQFF. Written as DNA, the CDR3 is TGCAGTGCTAGGGAGACAGGGAAGTTCAATGAGCAGTTCTTC.

In this sample, this clonotype turned up many times. This chain uses TRBV27 with TRBJ1-1; D is perhaps TRBD1 (5 bases). CDR3 size: 13 residues. V lost 3 bases and J lost 6, with 11 bases in between. Germline assignment: CDR1 MNHEY and CDR2 SMNVEV (reference sequence). The CDR3 bases are TGTGCCAGCAGTTTTCAGGGTCGCCCTGAAGCTTTCTTT. This gives the protein CASSFQGRPEAFF.

This clonotype has a count of ten or more. The chain joins TRBV12-3 or TRBV12-4 to TRBJ2-7; weak D call: TRBD1 (5 bases). This CDR3 has 13 residues. V was pared by 8 bases and J by 1 base, with 12 bases between. In DNA form, the CDR3 reads TGTGCCAGCGGGGCCAGCCTGTCCTACGAGCAGTACTTC. Its protein is CASGASLSYEQYF.

Points on this clonotype: A much larger clone lies one base from this, so it may be a read error. The rearrangement links TRBV29-1 to TRBJ2-4; D perhaps matches TRBD2 (6 bases). The CDR3 sequence is 16 residues long. The germline gives CDR1 SQVTM, CDR2 ANQGSEA. CDR3 residues: CSLEGIPGLGENIQYF. Here the CDR3 DNA reads TGCAGCCTTGAAGGCATCCCGGGACTGGGAGAAAACATTCAGTACTTC.

The chain has TRBV2 and TRBJ2-2; D unclear. In germline, CDR1 is SNHLY, CDR2 FYNNEI. CDR3 length: 16 amino acids. Trimming removed 4 bases at V and 5 bases at J, with 17 bases between. The CDR3 here is CASSALSRGQTGELFF. The CDR3 coding sequence is TGTGCCAGCAGTGCCCTCTCCCGAGGCCAAACCGGGGAGCTGTTTTTT. Looking up the rest from reference TRBV2 and TRBJ2-2 gives the full variable domain: EPEVTQTPSHQVTQMGQEVILRCVPISNHLYFYWYRQILGQKVEFLVSFYNNEISEKSEIFDDQFSVERPDGSNFTLKIRSTKLEDSAMYFCASSALSRGQTGELFFGEGSRLTVL.

This clonotype showed up just a few times. The chain has TRBV29-1 and TRBJ2-1; 7 nucleotides agree with TRBD1. The CDR3 covers 14 residues. The V gene end was trimmed by 6 bases and the J gene end by 5 bases; junction bases not matched to a gene: 10. Germline V gives CDR1 SQVTM, CDR2 ANQGSEA. CDR3 amino acids: CSVDRDSGNNEQFF. For the CDR3, the DNA is TGCAGCGTGGACCGGGACAGCGGAAACAATGAGCAGTTCTTC.

The rearrangement links TRBV4-3 to TRBJ1-1; no firm D call. The germline V gene has CDR1 LGHNA and CDR2 YSLEER. This CDR3 is 17 amino acids long. Trimming stripped 0 bases from V and 0 bases from J, with 14 bases between. CDR3: CASSQEPYSNMNTEAFF. The CDR3 nucleotides read TGCGCCAGCAGCCAAGAACCCTACAGTAATATGAACACTGAAGCTTTCTTT.

This clonotype appeared many times. The chain carries TRBV27 and TRBJ1-5; possibly TRBD1 for D (5 bases). The V and J ends lost 3 bases and 3 bases respectively, with 12 bases between them. Germline CDR1 is MNHEY and CDR2 is SMNVEV (reference sequence). The CDR3 consists of 15 residues. The CDR3 DNA sequence: TGTGCCAGCAGTTTCACGGGGCGATACAATCAGCCCCAGCATTTT. The encoded protein is CASSFTGRYNQPQHF.

CDR3 protein: CASSNYRGETQYF. Here the CDR3 DNA reads TGTGCCAGCAGTAACTATCGGGGGGAGACCCAGTACTTC. The rearrangement joins TRBV6-1 to TRBJ2-5; tentatively, D is TRBD2 (6 bases). The germline V gene has CDR1 MNHNS and CDR2 SASEGT. Trimming took off 5 bases at V and 5 bases at J, with 12 bases between the two ends. The length of the CDR3 is 13 residues.

This clonotype was counted ten times or more. The J gene is TRBJ1-1, the V gene TRBV7-9, with a possible D match to TRBD1 (6 bases). Germline CDR1 and CDR2: SEHNR and FQNEAQ (reference sequence). The CDR3 totals 17 residues. The V end was cut by 2 bases, the J end by 0 bases, with 16 bases between. The CDR3 sequence: CASSLSLSDRVNTEAFF. For the CDR3, the DNA is TGTGCCAGCAGCTTATCCCTTTCGGACAGAGTGAACACTGAAGCTTTCTTT.

The chain is built from TRBV6-2 or TRBV6-3 and TRBJ2-1; possibly TRBD2 for D (7 bases). V was shortened by 5 bases and J by 8 bases, with 25 bases between the two germline ends. Germline-derived CDR1 and CDR2 are MNHEY and SVGEGT. The CDR3 has 17 amino acids. Here the CDR3 DNA reads TGTGCCAGCAGTCCTAGAGGGGGTAGGGCGGGAGAGGATGAGCAGTTCTTC. Its protein product is CASSPRGGRAGEDEQFF.

This clonotype appeared many times. This rearrangement joins TRBV7-2 to TRBJ2-7; D may be TRBD1 or TRBD2 (5 bases each). The V end lost 5 bases, the J end lost 7 bases, and 15 bases lay between the germline ends. The CDR3 is made up of 13 amino acids. Germline loops: CDR1 SGHTA, CDR2 FQGNSA. The CDR3 protein is CASSPGAVREQYF. CDR3 coding DNA: TGTGCCAGCAGCCCCGGGGCAGTTCGGGAGCAGTACTTC.

This clonotype has only a few counts. The J gene is TRBJ1-2, the V gene TRBV12-3 or TRBV12-4, with TRBD1 as a possible D gene (6 bases). V was shortened by 4 bases and J by 7 bases, with 16 bases between the two germline ends. The CDR3 runs to 14 residues. Written as DNA, the CDR3 is TGTGCCAGCAGTTGGATGGGGGGCGACTGTGGCTACACCTTC. Its translation: CASSWMGGDCGYTF.

This clonotype was counted ten times or more. This sequence joins TRBV18 and TRBJ2-7; D is uncertain. V lost 3 bases and J 0 bases, leaving 9 bases between the germline ends. The CDR3 sequence is 14 residues long. The germline CDR1 and CDR2 sequences are KGHSH and LQKENI. CDR3 sequence: CASSPTWGSYEQYF. Here the CDR3 DNA reads TGTGCCAGCTCACCCACTTGGGGCTCCTACGAGCAGTACTTC.

This clonotype has a count of ten or more. The chain carries TRBV2 and TRBJ2-3; the D gene could be TRBD1 or TRBD2 (6 bases each). Germline V gene lookup returns CDR1 SNHLY and CDR2 FYNNEI. Trimming stripped 3 bases from V and 11 bases from J, with 9 bases between. CDR3 size: 11 residues. CDR3 coding DNA: TGTGCCAGCAGTGACAGGGGACTGCAGTATTTT. As protein: CASSDRGLQYF.

This clonotype was picked up many times. The genes are TRBV4-3 and TRBJ1-1; D may be TRBD1 (6 bases). CDR3 length: 18 amino acids. CDR1 LGHNA and CDR2 YSLEER come from the germline V gene. With 0 bases removed from V and 0 bases from J, the gap between germline ends came to 17 bases. DNA for the CDR3: TGCGCCAGCAGCCAAGATGAGGGCAGGGGTGGGATGAACACTGAAGCTTTCTTT. This codes for CASSQDEGRGGMNTEAFF.

At least ten counts were recorded for this clonotype. This CDR3 reads CAISTRGSDYNEQFF. The CDR3 coding sequence is TGTGCCATCAGTACCAGGGGTTCCGACTACAATGAGCAGTTCTTC. The rearrangement uses TRBV10-3 and TRBJ2-1; possible D gene TRBD1, 6 bases. CDR3 size: 15 residues. The V gene's germline CDR1 is ENHRY and CDR2 SYGVKD. The V end was cut by 5 bases, the J end by 3 bases, with 14 bases between.

About this clonotype itself: A much larger clone sits a single nucleotide away, making a read error possible. This chain's CDR3 is CASSLALKWGALPYNEQFF. DNA for the CDR3: TGTGCCAGCAGTTTAGCGCTAAAGTGGGGGGCCCTACCCTACAATGAGCAGTTCTTC. The chain combines TRBV12-3 or TRBV12-4 with TRBJ2-1; D might be TRBD1 or TRBD2, each matching 6 bases. The CDR3 has 19 residues. V was trimmed by 0 bases and J by 2 bases, leaving 20 bases between them.

J is TRBJ2-5 and V is TRBV11-1; no clear D. Germline values: CDR1 SGHAT, CDR2 FQDESV (reference sequence). V gave up 5 bases and J gave up 2 bases, with 12 bases separating them. This CDR3 spans 14 amino acids. CDR3 loop: CASSPQSNQETQYF. In DNA form, the CDR3 reads TGTGCCAGCAGCCCCCAGTCCAATCAAGAGACCCAGTACTTC.

This clonotype was seen repeatedly, ten times or more. This rearrangement joins TRBV7-2 to TRBJ2-7; possibly TRBD1 or TRBD2 for D (5 bases each). The CDR3 is 16 residues long. Germline V gene data show CDR1 as SGHTA and CDR2 as FQGNSA. Trimming took 5 bases from V and 6 from J, leaving 23 bases between them. CDR3 in amino acids: CASSLRDSGAWAEQYF. The CDR3 DNA reads TGTGCCAGCAGCCTGAGAGACTCCGGGGCTTGGGCCGAGCAGTACTTC.